The T cell receptor (beta chain) under discussion was sequenced for a study of control samples from healthy donors and cancer patients. The CDR3 runs 11 residues. CDR1 SEHNR and CDR2 FQNEAQ come from the germline V gene (reference sequence). Trimming shortened V by 5 bases and J by 10 bases, and 11 bases separated the two germline ends. The data were produced by immunoSEQ multiplex PCR, yet TCRdb's version contains in-frame clones alone and is incomplete. The table lists about 170,000 clones, around 90% of them singletons. The genes are TRBV7-9 and TRBJ1-1; D is uncertain. The sequence came from a man under 40 in good health. Specimen: blood. The DNA for the CDR3 is TGTGCCAGCAGCGCCCCGGGAGGAGCTTTCTTT. It yields the protein CASSAPGGAFF. The variable domain in full, with the rest retrieved from reference TRBV7-9 and TRBJ1-1, is DTGVSQNPRHKITKRGQNVTFRCDPISEHNRLYWYRQTLGQGPEFLTYFQNEAQLEKSRLLSDRFSAERPKGSFSTLEIQRTEQGDSAMYLCASSAPGGAFFGQGTRLTVV.